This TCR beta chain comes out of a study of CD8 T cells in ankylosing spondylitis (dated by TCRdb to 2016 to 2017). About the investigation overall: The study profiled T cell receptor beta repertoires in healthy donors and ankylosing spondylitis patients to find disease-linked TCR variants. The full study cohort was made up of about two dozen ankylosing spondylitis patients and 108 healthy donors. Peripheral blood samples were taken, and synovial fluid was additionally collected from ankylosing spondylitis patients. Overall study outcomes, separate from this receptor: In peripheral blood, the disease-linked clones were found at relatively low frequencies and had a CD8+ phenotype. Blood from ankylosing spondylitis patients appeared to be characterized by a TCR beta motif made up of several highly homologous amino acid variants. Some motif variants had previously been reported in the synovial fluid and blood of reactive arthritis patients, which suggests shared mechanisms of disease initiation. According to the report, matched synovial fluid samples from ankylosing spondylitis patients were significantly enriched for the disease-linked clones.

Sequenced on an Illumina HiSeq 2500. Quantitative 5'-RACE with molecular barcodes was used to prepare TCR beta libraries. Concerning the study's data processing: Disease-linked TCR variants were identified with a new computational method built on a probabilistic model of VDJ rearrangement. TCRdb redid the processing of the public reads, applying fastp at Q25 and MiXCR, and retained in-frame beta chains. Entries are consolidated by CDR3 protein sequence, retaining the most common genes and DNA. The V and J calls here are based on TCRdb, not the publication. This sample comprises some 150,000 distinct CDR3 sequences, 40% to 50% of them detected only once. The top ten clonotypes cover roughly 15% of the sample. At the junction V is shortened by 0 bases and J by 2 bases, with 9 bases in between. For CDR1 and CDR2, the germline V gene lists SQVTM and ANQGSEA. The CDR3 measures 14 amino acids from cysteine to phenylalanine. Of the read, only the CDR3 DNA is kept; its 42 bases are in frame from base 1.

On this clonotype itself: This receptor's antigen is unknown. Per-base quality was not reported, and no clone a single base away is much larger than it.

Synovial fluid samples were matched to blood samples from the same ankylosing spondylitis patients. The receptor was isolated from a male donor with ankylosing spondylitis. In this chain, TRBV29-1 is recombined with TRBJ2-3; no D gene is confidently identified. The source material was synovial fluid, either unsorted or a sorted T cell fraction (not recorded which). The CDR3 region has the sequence CSVEDEYTTDTQYF. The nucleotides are TGCAGCGTTGAAGATGAGTACACCACAGATACGCAGTATTTT.